This record covers a single T cell receptor (beta chain). The sample is drawn from a study of T cells in Graves' hyperthyroidism and ophthalmopathy. Amplification of TCR beta CDR3 regions used RNA as the template. Initially, a first-round RT-PCR of the TCR CDR3 employed the HTBI primer set. TCRdb reanalysed the multiplex PCR reads using MiXCR and keeps one entry per CDR3 protein. The table shows some 400,000 distinct CDR3 sequences, with more than 11% occurring only once. The CDR3 consists of 13 residues. The V end lost 7 bases, the J end lost 5 bases, and 14 bases lay between the germline ends. CDR1 is LNHDA, CDR2 SQIVND, per germline (reference sequence).

The sample taken for sequencing was blood. This clonotype was obtained from a woman in her sixties with Graves' hyperthyroidism. The chain combines TRBV19 with TRBJ1-1; D may be TRBD1 (6 bases). The CDR3 DNA reads TGTGCCAGTACAATCAGGGGCCGGACTGAAGCTTTCTTT. Its translation: CASTIRGRTEAFF.